These 20 T cell receptor beta chains were sequenced from one sample in a study of T cells in Graves' hyperthyroidism and ophthalmopathy. The investigators amplified TCR beta CDR3 regions from RNA transcripts. First-round RT-PCR of the TCR CDR3 relied on the HTBI primer set. TCRdb used MiXCR to reprocess the multiplex PCR reads, holding one entry per CDR3 protein. The table has 400,000 to 550,000 distinct CDR3 sequences, around 22% seen once; the top ten hold around 10%. Material for sequencing was blood. The receptors shown here come from a woman aged 25 to 39 with Graves' ophthalmopathy.

The sample holds a few counts of this clonotype. V gene TRBV4-3 combines with J gene TRBJ1-4; a weak D match, TRBD1 (5 bases). V dropped 3 bases and J dropped 7 bases, with 18 bases sitting between them. The CDR3 has 16 residues. Germline V gives CDR1 LGHNA, CDR2 YSLEER. The CDR3 reads CASSHEPGEVLEKLFF. The CDR3 DNA reads TGCGCCAGCAGCCATGAACCGGGGGAAGTTCTTGAAAAACTGTTTTTT.

In its sample, this clonotype was seen many times. The chain recombines TRBV7-2 with TRBJ1-1; D possibly corresponds to TRBD1 (5 bases). Germline values: CDR1 SGHTA, CDR2 FQGNSA. Trimming removed 5 bases from V and 5 bases from J, with 18 bases in between. The CDR3 extends over 15 amino acids. CDR3 protein: CASSPEGPGWTEAFF. The CDR3 nucleotides read TGTGCCAGCAGCCCAGAAGGCCCAGGGTGGACTGAAGCTTTCTTT.

The chain carries TRBV11-2 and TRBJ2-2; the D gene could be TRBD1 or TRBD2 (5 bases each). V was pared by 5 bases and J by 3 bases, with 16 bases between. This CDR3 has 16 amino acids. Looked up from germline, CDR1 is SGHAT and CDR2 is FQNNGV. Here the CDR3 DNA reads TGTGCCAGCAGCCGCTCCGGGACGGCACACACCGGGGAGCTGTTTTTT. This gives the protein CASSRSGTAHTGELFF. Drawing the rest from reference TRBV11-2 and TRBJ2-2, the complete variable domain is EAGVAQSPRYKIIEKRQSVAFWCNPISGHATLYWYQQILGQGPKLLIQFQNNGVVDDSQLPKDRFSAERLKGVDSTLKIQPAKLEDSAVYLCASSRSGTAHTGELFFGEGSRLTVL.

CDR3 region: CSVPGQGLPIDNSPLHF. DNA of the CDR3: TGCAGTGTACCGGGACAGGGGCTGCCTATAGATAATTCACCCCTCCACTTT. The V call is TRBV20-1, the J call TRBJ1-6; TRBD1 agrees at 10 bases. CDR1 and CDR2 (germline): DFQATT, SNEGSKA (reference sequence). The CDR3 has 17 amino acids. J gave up 5 bases and V 7 bases, and 14 bases lay outside the gene matches.

This clonotype was detected ten times or more. This sequence joins TRBV13 and TRBJ2-7; no firm D call. Trimming took 1 base from V and 1 from J, leaving 8 bases between them. Germline CDR1 reads PRHDT; CDR2 reads FYEKMQ (reference sequence). CDR3 length: 14 amino acids. The CDR3 DNA reads as TGTGCCAGCAGCTTAGTGCGCCAGTCCTACGAGCAGTACTTC. It specifies CASSLVRQSYEQYF.

The V and J genes are TRBV7-2 and TRBJ2-7; the D is unclear. Germline V gene data show CDR1 as SGHTA and CDR2 as FQGNSA. This CDR3 region has 13 residues. Trimming stripped 5 bases from V and 7 bases from J, with 15 bases between. CDR3 region: CASSIPSVREQYF. The CDR3 nucleotides read TGTGCCAGCAGCATCCCCTCTGTACGAGAGCAGTACTTC.

This clonotype came up once. One base away lies a much larger clone, so this may be a sequencing read error. The CDR3 loop is CSSSLESTHEQYF. The CDR3 coding sequence is TGCTCCAGCAGCTTGGAATCCACCCACGAGCAGTACTTC. The chain is built from TRBV5-1 and TRBJ2-7; D not certain. Germline-derived CDR1 and CDR2 are SGHRS and YFSETQ. This CDR3 is built from 13 residues.

This clonotype showed up many times. The J gene is TRBJ2-3, the V gene TRBV12-3 or TRBV12-4; possibly TRBD1 for D (5 bases). This CDR3 has 12 residues. Trimming stripped 6 bases from V and 6 bases from J, with 10 bases between. The CDR3 reads CASRPPGDTQYF. The CDR3 region has the DNA TGTGCCAGCAGGCCCCCAGGGGATACGCAGTATTTT.

As concerns this clonotype: At one boundary the junction diverges from the germline segment, which might be a read error. The V and J genes are TRBV7-7 and TRBJ2-5, with a possible D match to TRBD2 (5 bases). The germline V gene has CDR1 SSHAT and CDR2 FNYEAQ (reference sequence). The CDR3 sequence is 15 residues long. The CDR3 DNA follows: TGTGCTAGCAGCCCGGCCCCGGGAAGATCAGACGTCGGGTACTTC. Translating gives CASSPAPGRSDVGYF.

This clonotype was observed a few times. The chain couples TRBV5-1 to TRBJ1-1; possible D gene TRBD1, 6 bases. This CDR3 is 13 amino acids long. The germline gives CDR1 SGHRS, CDR2 YFSETQ. V lost 5 bases and J lost 2, with 10 bases in between. The CDR3 DNA is TGCGCCAGCAGTGATGGGACAAACACTGAAGCTTTCTTT. Amino acid sequence: CASSDGTNTEAFF.

This clonotype has at least ten counts. The V call is TRBV29-1, the J call TRBJ1-1, with D unclear. Trimming removed 4 bases at V and 2 bases at J, with 14 bases between. Germline V gene lookup returns CDR1 SQVTM and CDR2 ANQGSEA. The CDR3 totals 14 residues. In nucleotides, the CDR3 is TGCAGCGTTGTAAGGGCGGGGATAAACACTGAAGCTTTCTTT. Translated: CSVVRAGINTEAFF.

Only a few counts were recorded for this clonotype. The chain joins TRBV10-3 to TRBJ2-3, with D possibly TRBD2 on 5 matching bases. The CDR3 spans 14 residues. CDR1 ENHRY and CDR2 SYGVKD come from the germline V gene. V was clipped by 11 bases and J by 0 bases, with 15 bases between them. CDR3 loop: CAASWGASTDTQYF. CDR3 DNA: TGTGCCGCCTCTTGGGGAGCTAGCACAGATACGCAGTATTTT.

This clonotype was seen at least ten times. This chain connects TRBV5-1 to TRBJ1-1, with D unclear. V lost 0 bases to trimming and J lost 4 bases, with 13 bases between them. This CDR3 has 15 residues. Germline CDR1 and CDR2: SGHRS and YFSETQ. CDR3 residues: CASSLDAGYGTEAFF. Written as DNA, the CDR3 is TGCGCCAGCAGCTTGGACGCGGGGTACGGCACTGAAGCTTTCTTT.

This clonotype was counted ten times or more. The V and J genes are TRBV12-3 or TRBV12-4 and TRBJ2-2; 7 bases are a match to TRBD1. This CDR3 comprises 16 residues. The V segment lost 1 base and the J segment 6 bases; nucleotides outside the gene matches: 8. The CDR3 region has the DNA TGTGCCAGCAGTTTAGGGACAGGTCTTTATCCCGGGGAGCTGTTTTTT. It codes for CASSLGTGLYPGELFF.

This clonotype was detected ten times or more. The V and J genes are TRBV2 and TRBJ2-5; D unclear. Germline values: CDR1 SNHLY, CDR2 FYNNEI. The V gene lost 3 bases and the J gene lost 5 bases, with 10 bases spanning the gap. CDR3 length: 13 amino acids. The CDR3: CASSDGPRETQYF. DNA of the CDR3: TGTGCCAGCAGTGACGGTCCGCGGGAGACCCAGTACTTC. Full variable domain (rest looked up from reference TRBV2 and TRBJ2-5): EPEVTQTPSHQVTQMGQEVILRCVPISNHLYFYWYRQILGQKVEFLVSFYNNEISEKSEIFDDQFSVERPDGSNFTLKIRSTKLEDSAMYFCASSDGPRETQYFGPGTRLLVL.

Ten or more counts support this clonotype. J is TRBJ1-5 and V is TRBV20-1; D is unresolved. V lost 5 bases and J lost 9, with 8 bases in between. CDR1 is DFQATT, CDR2 SNEGSKA, per germline (reference sequence). This CDR3 comprises 10 residues. The CDR3 region has the DNA TGCAGTGCTGGGGAGCCGCCCCAGCATTTT. Amino acid sequence: CSAGEPPQHF.

This clonotype was recorded many times. This sequence joins TRBV20-1 and TRBJ2-5; TRBD2 matches at 11 bases. The CDR3 has 13 amino acids. The junction had 5 bases not matched to a gene; V was cut back by 8 bases and J by 3 bases. CDR1 DFQATT and CDR2 SNEGSKA come from the germline V gene (reference sequence). The CDR3 here is CSSPGLAEETQYF. In DNA form, the CDR3 reads TGCAGTTCCCCGGGACTAGCGGAAGAGACCCAGTACTTC.

At least ten counts were recorded for this clonotype. V is TRBV24-1 and J is TRBJ2-2; either TRBD1 or TRBD2 may fit D (5 bases each). This CDR3 is built from 13 residues. The ends were cut back, 9 bases at V and 7 bases at J, with 14 bases in the middle. Per the germline V gene, CDR1 is KGHDR and CDR2 is SFDVKD. This CDR3 is CATGAGSIGELFF. The CDR3 coding sequence is TGTGCCACCGGGGCAGGGAGTATCGGGGAGCTGTTTTTT.

Many counts were recorded for this clonotype. The CDR3 region is CASSPRQGQHSEAFF. The CDR3 DNA reads as TGTGCCAGCAGCCCCAGACAGGGACAACACTCTGAAGCTTTCTTT. The chain recombines TRBV7-8 with TRBJ1-1, with 7 bases matching TRBD1. The CDR3 has 15 residues. J gave up 6 bases and V 5 bases, and 12 bases lay outside the gene matches. Germline lookup yields CDR1 SGHVS and CDR2 FQNEAQ.

This chain joins TRBV12-3 or TRBV12-4 and TRBJ1-5; the D is unclear. V shed 1 base and J shed 7 bases, with 11 bases lying between them. The CDR3 runs 14 residues. CDR3 sequence: CASSLGGARQPQHF. CDR3 nucleotides: TGTGCCAGCAGTTTAGGGGGTGCTAGGCAGCCCCAGCATTTT.